These 21 T cell receptor beta chains came from one sample sequenced in a study of T-cell reconstitution after alpha-beta-depleted transplantation in children. Unique molecular identifiers featured in how the TCRbeta library was prepared. In TCRdb, the PCR reads were re-called with MiXCR into one record per CDR3 protein. In the table there are approximately 97,000 distinct CDR3 sequences, 4.5% to 7.5% of which are singletons. Material: PBMCs, mostly from graft donor cells, obtained 60 days after TCRalphabeta/CD19-depleted stem cell transplant. The source of these receptors is a female patient aged 2-10 years who had a stem cell transplant for Fanconi anemia, so the T cells may come from the graft donor.

This clonotype has at least ten counts. The genes are TRBV7-2 and TRBJ2-1; 9 bases are shared with TRBD2. There are 16 residues in the CDR3. With 7 bases clipped from V and 9 bases from J, the junction kept 16 bases outside the gene matches. Looked up from germline, CDR1 is SGHTA and CDR2 is FQGNSA. The DNA for the CDR3 is TGTGCCAGCACACCTAGCGGGGCCCCCTCTTTTACTGAGCAGTTCTTC. Encoded protein: CASTPSGAPSFTEQFF.

This clonotype was recorded many times. The V and J genes are TRBV15 and TRBJ1-2, with 7 bases aligning to TRBD1. The CDR3 totals 17 residues. V lost 4 bases, J lost 2 bases, and 13 bases stayed unmatched. The germline gives CDR1 LNHNV, CDR2 YYDKDF (reference sequence). The CDR3 bases are TGTGCCACCAGCACCCCAGACAGGGCGCAAGGGAACTATGGCTACACCTTC. It encodes CATSTPDRAQGNYGYTF.

In this sample, this clonotype turned up many times. J is TRBJ2-1 and V is TRBV12-3 or TRBV12-4; the match to TRBD1 covers 10 bases. The CDR3 covers 15 residues. V trimming: 1 base; J trimming: 7 bases; junction bases outside the gene matches: 4. This CDR3 is CASSLGTGGGNEQFF. As DNA, the CDR3 is TGTGCCAGCAGTTTAGGGACAGGGGGTGGGAATGAGCAGTTCTTC.

The chain is built from TRBV10-3 and TRBJ2-2; TRBD2 is a possible D gene (6 bases). This CDR3 contains 15 residues. The germline V gene encodes CDR1 ENHRY and CDR2 SYGVKD. V was pared by 2 bases and J by 6 bases, with 13 bases between. The CDR3 here is CAISETGVNSGELFF. CDR3 DNA sequence: TGTGCCATCAGTGAGACGGGGGTTAACTCCGGGGAGCTGTTTTTT.

This clonotype was recorded at least ten times. V usage is TRBV28 and J usage is TRBJ2-7; 9 nucleotides agree with TRBD1. J was trimmed by 4 bases and V by 6 bases; bases with no gene match: 7. The germline V gene has CDR1 MDHEN and CDR2 SYDVKM. CDR3 length: 14 amino acids. CDR3 sequence reads: CASRSQGAIYEQYF. CDR3 bases: TGTGCCAGCAGGTCACAGGGGGCTATATACGAGCAGTACTTC.

This clonotype was counted a few times. The V call is TRBV28, the J call TRBJ2-5, with 7 bases that match TRBD1. This CDR3 spans 14 amino acids. V trimming: 6 bases; J trimming: 4 bases; junction bases outside the gene matches: 8. The V gene's germline CDR1 is MDHEN and CDR2 SYDVKM. CDR3 nucleotides: TGTGCCAGCAGACCCGGGACAGTCGGAGAGACCCAGTACTTC. The encoded protein is CASRPGTVGETQYF.

This clonotype showed up many times. This rearrangement joins TRBV9 to TRBJ2-1; 7 nucleotides agree with TRBD1. The trim removed 2 bases at V and 3 bases at J, leaving 2 bases unmatched. This CDR3 region has 14 residues. Germline V CDR1 and CDR2: SGDLS, YYNGEE. The CDR3 DNA is TGTGCCAGCAGCGTCCGGGACAGCTACAATGAGCAGTTCTTC. It encodes CASSVRDSYNEQFF.

This clonotype was recorded many times. The chain recombines TRBV5-1 with TRBJ2-2; 10 bases line up with TRBD1. The V and J ends lost 4 bases and 8 bases, in that order; junction bases with no gene match: 11. Germline V lookup: CDR1 SGHRS, CDR2 YFSETQ. This CDR3 spans 16 amino acids. The CDR3: CASSPPGTGALGELFF. CDR3 coding DNA: TGCGCCAGCAGCCCACCCGGGACAGGGGCGTTAGGGGAGCTGTTTTTT.

This clonotype was observed many times. The chain recombines TRBV12-3 or TRBV12-4 with TRBJ1-1; 8 bases are shared with TRBD1. The CDR3 is 13 amino acids. Unmatched junction bases numbered 1, after V lost 3 bases and J lost 4 bases. The CDR3 protein is CASSFQGATEAFF. CDR3 in DNA: TGTGCCAGCAGTTTCCAGGGGGCCACTGAAGCTTTCTTT.

This clonotype came up many times. The chain has TRBV14 and TRBJ1-2; 8 nucleotides agree with TRBD1. Germline loops: CDR1 SGHDN, CDR2 FVKESK. This CDR3 has 14 amino acids. The V segment lost 1 base and the J segment 4 bases; nucleotides outside the gene matches: 2. CDR3 residues: CASSQGTGSYGYTF. In DNA form, the CDR3 reads TGTGCCAGCAGCCAAGGGACAGGGAGCTATGGCTACACCTTC.

This clonotype was seen at least ten times. The rearrangement links TRBV7-3 to TRBJ2-5; D remains ambiguous. Germline-derived CDR1 and CDR2 are SGHTA and FQGTGA. This CDR3 has 19 amino acids. The ends were cut back, 1 base at V and 3 bases at J, with 24 bases in the middle. The CDR3 here is CASSLRSPSWTMDKETQYF. The CDR3 region has the DNA TGTGCCAGCAGCTTAAGATCTCCCAGCTGGACCATGGATAAAGAGACCCAGTACTTC.

This clonotype was picked up many times. This chain uses TRBV20-1 with TRBJ2-3; 7 bases are shared with TRBD1. With 0 bases clipped from V and 2 bases from J, the junction kept 5 bases outside the gene matches. The germline V gene has CDR1 DFQATT and CDR2 SNEGSKA (reference sequence). This CDR3 comprises 15 residues. The CDR3 DNA sequence: TGCAGTGCTAGAGATGGGGGACAGCACACAGATACGCAGTATTTT. Its protein is CSARDGGQHTDTQYF.

This clonotype has a count of ten or more. This sequence joins TRBV3-1 and TRBJ1-2; unclear D gene. V lost 0 bases, J lost 4 bases, and 12 bases lay in between. This CDR3 contains 15 residues. Germline CDR1 and CDR2: LGHDT and YNNKEL (reference sequence). CDR3 in DNA: TGTGCCAGCAGCCAAGAGATTCTAGGAAGCTATGGCTACACCTTC. Residues: CASSQEILGSYGYTF.

V and J are TRBV7-3 and TRBJ2-6; TRBD1 aligns across 8 bases. The length of the CDR3 is 17 residues. V lost 0 bases, J lost 4 bases, and 5 bases stayed unmatched. Per germline, CDR1 SGHTA and CDR2 FQGTGA. The CDR3 protein is CASSLTSRGRGANVLTF. CDR3 nucleotides: TGTGCCAGCAGCTTAACGTCCAGGGGGCGAGGGGCCAACGTCCTGACTTTC.

Note on this clonotype: Germline and junction disagree at one end, which may indicate a read error. The chain couples TRBV20-1 to TRBJ2-6; D is possibly TRBD1 (6 bases). Germline V gene sequence: CDR1 DFQATT, CDR2 SNEGSKA (reference sequence). The CDR3 consists of 12 residues. DNA of the CDR3: TGCTGTGCTAGAGAGGGAACGGGACACCTGACTTTC. Its protein is CCAREGTGHLTF.

This clonotype was recorded many times. The J gene is TRBJ2-1, the V gene TRBV25-1; 10 nucleotides agree with TRBD1. CDR1 MGHDK and CDR2 SYGVNS come from the germline V gene. The CDR3 extends over 13 amino acids. V shed 8 bases, J shed 7 bases, and the junction held 5 bases outside the gene matches. This CDR3 reads CASEDRGLNEQFF. The CDR3 DNA sequence: TGTGCCAGCGAGGACAGGGGGTTGAATGAGCAGTTCTTC.

Many counts were recorded for this clonotype. V gene TRBV20-1 combines with J gene TRBJ1-2; D remains ambiguous. Trimming pared 4 bases from V and 3 bases from J, leaving 12 bases between. The CDR3 runs to 13 residues. CDR1 is DFQATT and CDR2 is SNEGSKA in the germline V gene (reference sequence). The CDR3 loop reads CSANQERDYGYTF. CDR3 sequence (DNA): TGCAGTGCTAATCAGGAGCGGGACTATGGCTACACCTTC.

This clonotype was counted at least ten times. The rearrangement links TRBV2 to TRBJ2-7, with D unclear. CDR3 size: 12 residues. Germline loops: CDR1 SNHLY, CDR2 FYNNEI. Deletions cut 8 bases from V and 0 bases from J, with 8 bases between. CDR3 loop: CASGWSSYEQYF. In nucleotides, the CDR3 is TGTGCCAGCGGTTGGAGCTCCTACGAGCAGTACTTC.

This clonotype occurred many times. The gene calls are TRBV5-1 and TRBJ2-1; D unclear. CDR1 and CDR2 (germline): SGHRS, YFSETQ. The ends were cut back, 4 bases at V and 4 bases at J, with 9 bases in the middle. The length of the CDR3 is 13 residues. This CDR3 is CASSLDTYNEQFF. The DNA of the CDR3 is TGCGCCAGCAGCCTCGACACTTACAATGAGCAGTTCTTC. The complete variable domain, with remaining parts taken from reference TRBV5-1 and TRBJ2-1, reads KAGVTQTPRYLIKTRGQQVTLSCSPISGHRSVSWYQQTPGQGLQFLFEYFSETQRNKGNFPGRFSGRQFSNSRSEMNVSTLELGDSALYLCASSLDTYNEQFFGPGTRLTVL.

There are many counts of this clonotype. This rearrangement joins TRBV5-1 to TRBJ2-2; D is possibly TRBD1 (6 bases). V was clipped by 2 bases and J by 1 base, with 9 bases between them. CDR1 and CDR2 (germline): SGHRS, YFSETQ. CDR3 length: 15 residues. The CDR3 reads CASSLLGQNTGELFF. The CDR3, as DNA: TGCGCCAGCAGCTTACTGGGACAGAACACCGGGGAGCTGTTTTTT.

This clonotype was detected a few times. The gene calls are TRBV30 and TRBJ2-7; D is uncertain. This CDR3 has 12 residues. The V end was cut by 5 bases, the J end by 0 bases, with 8 bases between. CDR1 and CDR2 from the germline V gene are GTSNPN and SVGIG (reference sequence). CDR3 DNA: TGTGCCTGGGGTGGCCGCTCCTACGAGCAGTACTTC. Protein sequence: CAWGGRSYEQYF.